This T cell receptor (beta chain) came from a study of blood T cells in healthy people across ages. Regarding the study as a whole: Observed TCR beta diversity per million T cells went down as age went up. This fall followed a roughly linear course with age. The donors' CMV status was not determined, possibly confounding changes in expanded clonotypes. Unsorted PBMC input precluded a conclusive naive versus antigen-experienced comparison.

CDR1 and CDR2 from the germline V gene are DFQATT and SNEGSKA (reference sequence). V was cut by 3 bases and J by 3 bases, with 11 bases left in between. There are 14 residues in the CDR3. The second PCR ran roughly 6 to 12 cycles with a sample-barcoded 5' primer and J-beta primers. Each CDR3 protein is one row after TCRdb ran MiXCR on the 5' RACE reads. The sample consists of 1.5 million to 2 million distinct CDR3 sequences, about 30% of them appearing once. A remark on this clonotype: Its antigen remains unknown.

The receptor comes from a woman aged 25-40 years in good health. Sequenced material: blood. This chain links TRBV20-1 with TRBJ1-4; no reliable D call. The CDR3 here is CSASRTDANEKLFF. In DNA form, the CDR3 reads TGCAGTGCTAGTCGGACGGACGCTAATGAAAAACTGTTTTTT.